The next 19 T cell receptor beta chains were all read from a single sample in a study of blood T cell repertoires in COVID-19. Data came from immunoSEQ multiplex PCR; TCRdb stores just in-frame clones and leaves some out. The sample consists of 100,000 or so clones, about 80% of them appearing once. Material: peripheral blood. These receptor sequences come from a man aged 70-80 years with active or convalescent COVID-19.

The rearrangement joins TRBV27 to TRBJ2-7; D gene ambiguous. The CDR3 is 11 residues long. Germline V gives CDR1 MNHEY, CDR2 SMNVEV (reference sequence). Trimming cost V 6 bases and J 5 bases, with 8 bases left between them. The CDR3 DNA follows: TGTGCCAGCAGAGTGAGGAACGAGCAGTACTTC. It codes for CASRVRNEQYF.

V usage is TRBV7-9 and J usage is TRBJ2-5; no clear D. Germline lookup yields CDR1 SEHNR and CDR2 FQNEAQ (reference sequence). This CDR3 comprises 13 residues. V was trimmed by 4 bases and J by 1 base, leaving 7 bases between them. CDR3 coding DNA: TGTGCCAGCAGCTCCCCCTTCCAAGAGACCCAGTACTTC. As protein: CASSSPFQETQYF.

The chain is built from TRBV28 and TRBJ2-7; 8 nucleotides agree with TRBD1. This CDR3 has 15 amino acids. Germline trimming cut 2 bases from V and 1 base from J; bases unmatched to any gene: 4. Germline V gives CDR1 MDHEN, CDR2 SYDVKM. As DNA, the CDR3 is TGTGCCAGCAGTTTACCAGGGACAGGATCCTACGAGCAGTACTTC. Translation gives CASSLPGTGSYEQYF.

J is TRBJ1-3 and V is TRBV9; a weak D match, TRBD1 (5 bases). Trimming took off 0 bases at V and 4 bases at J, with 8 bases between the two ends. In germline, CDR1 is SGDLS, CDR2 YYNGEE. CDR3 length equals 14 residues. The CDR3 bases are TGTGCCAGCAGCGTAGGACAGCGAGGAAACACCATATATTTT. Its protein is CASSVGQRGNTIYF.

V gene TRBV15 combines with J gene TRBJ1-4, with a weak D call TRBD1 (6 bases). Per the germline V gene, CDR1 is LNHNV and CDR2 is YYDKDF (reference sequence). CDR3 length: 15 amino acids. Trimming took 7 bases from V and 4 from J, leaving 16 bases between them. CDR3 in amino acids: CATTSGGGVNEKLFF. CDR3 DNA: TGTGCCACCACGAGTGGGGGCGGTGTTAATGAAAAACTGTTTTTT.

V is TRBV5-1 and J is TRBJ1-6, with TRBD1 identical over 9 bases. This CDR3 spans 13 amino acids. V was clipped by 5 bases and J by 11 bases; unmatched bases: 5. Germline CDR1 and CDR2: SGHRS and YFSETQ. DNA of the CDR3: TGCGCCAGCAGTCCGGGACAGGGCCCACCCCTCCACTTT. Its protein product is CASSPGQGPPLHF.

The CDR3 nucleotides read TGTGCCAGTAGTATTTCGGGGGGGCTATCCTACGAGCAGTACTTC. It specifies CASSISGGLSYEQYF. The V and J genes are TRBV19 and TRBJ2-7; 8 bases line up with TRBD2. Germline V gene sequence: CDR1 LNHDA, CDR2 SQIVND (reference sequence). The trim removed 3 bases at V and 1 base at J, leaving 5 bases unmatched. The CDR3 spans 15 residues.

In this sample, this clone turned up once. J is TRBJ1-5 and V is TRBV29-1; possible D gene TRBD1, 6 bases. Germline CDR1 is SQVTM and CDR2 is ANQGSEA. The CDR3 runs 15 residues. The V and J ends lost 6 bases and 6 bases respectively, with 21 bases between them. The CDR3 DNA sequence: TGCAGCGTGAGGGACGGGGGGCAAGGAAGTCAGCCCCAGCATTTT. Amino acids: CSVRDGGQGSQPQHF.

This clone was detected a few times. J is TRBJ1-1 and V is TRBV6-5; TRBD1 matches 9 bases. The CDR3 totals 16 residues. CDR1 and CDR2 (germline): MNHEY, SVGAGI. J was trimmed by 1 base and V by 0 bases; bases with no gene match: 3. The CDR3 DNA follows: TGTGCCAGCAGTTACTCCCCGGGACAGGGGAACACTGAAGCTTTCTTT. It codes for CASSYSPGQGNTEAFF.

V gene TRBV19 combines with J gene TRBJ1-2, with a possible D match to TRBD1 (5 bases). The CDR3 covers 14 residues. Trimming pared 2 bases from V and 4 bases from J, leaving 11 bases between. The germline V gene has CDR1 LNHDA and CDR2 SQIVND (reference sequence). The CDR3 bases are TGTGCCAGTAGTATAAATCAGGGATTCTATGGCTACACCTTC. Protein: CASSINQGFYGYTF.

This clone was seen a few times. The CDR3 DNA reads TGTGCCAGTACCCTCAACGGACAGGGCAGTGAAGCTTTCTTT. Translating gives CASTLNGQGSEAFF. The V and J genes are TRBV19 and TRBJ1-1, with 8 nucleotides matching TRBD1. This CDR3 has 14 amino acids. Trimming at V came to 7 bases and at J to 7 bases, leaving 11 bases not matched to a gene. Germline V gene lookup returns CDR1 LNHDA and CDR2 SQIVND (reference sequence).

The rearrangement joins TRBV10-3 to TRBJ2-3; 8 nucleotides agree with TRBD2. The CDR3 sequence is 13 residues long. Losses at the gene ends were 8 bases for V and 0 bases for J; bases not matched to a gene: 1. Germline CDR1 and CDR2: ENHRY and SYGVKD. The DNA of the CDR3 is TGTGCCATCGCTAGCGGGAGCACAGATACGCAGTATTTT. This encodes CAIASGSTDTQYF.

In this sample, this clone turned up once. DNA for the CDR3: TGTGCCAGCCACCCGCGGACAGGTCGGTACGAGCAGTACTTC. The encoded protein is CASHPRTGRYEQYF. This chain joins TRBV27 and TRBJ2-7; 7 bases are a match to TRBD1. Germline values: CDR1 MNHEY, CDR2 SMNVEV (reference sequence). This CDR3 contains 14 residues. Trimming cost V 8 bases and J 4 bases; bases outside gene matches: 11.

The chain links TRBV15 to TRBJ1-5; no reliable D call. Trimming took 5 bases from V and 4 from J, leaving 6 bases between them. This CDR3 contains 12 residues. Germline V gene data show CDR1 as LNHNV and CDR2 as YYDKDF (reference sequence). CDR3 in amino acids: CATSPSNQPQHF. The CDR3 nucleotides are TGTGCCACCAGCCCCTCGAATCAGCCCCAGCATTTT.

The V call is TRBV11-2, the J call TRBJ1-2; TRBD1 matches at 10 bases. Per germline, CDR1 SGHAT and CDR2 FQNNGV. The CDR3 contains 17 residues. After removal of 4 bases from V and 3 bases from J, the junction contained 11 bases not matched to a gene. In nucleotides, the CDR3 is TGTGCCAGCAGCTATCTGCGGACAGGGGGAAGCGACTATGGCTACACCTTC. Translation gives CASSYLRTGGSDYGYTF.

CDR3 sequence: CASSLRHMNTEAFF. The DNA of the CDR3 is TGTGCCAGCAGCTTAAGACACATGAACACTGAAGCTTTCTTT. The chain is built from TRBV7-2 and TRBJ1-1; D gene ambiguous. The CDR3 has 14 amino acids. Germline CDR1 reads SGHTA; CDR2 reads FQGNSA. V lost 2 bases, J lost 0 bases, and 7 bases lay in between.

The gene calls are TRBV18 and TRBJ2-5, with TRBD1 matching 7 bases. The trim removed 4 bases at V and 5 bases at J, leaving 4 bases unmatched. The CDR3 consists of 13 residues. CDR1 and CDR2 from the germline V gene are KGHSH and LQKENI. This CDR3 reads CASSRGQQETQYF. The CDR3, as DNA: TGTGCCAGCTCACGGGGACAGCAGGAGACCCAGTACTTC. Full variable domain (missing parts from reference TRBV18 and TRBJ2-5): NAGVMQNPRHLVRRRGQEARLRCSPMKGHSHVYWYRQLPEEGLKFMVYLQKENIIDESGMPKERFSAEFPKEGPSILRIQQVVRGDSAAYFCASSRGQQETQYFGPGTRLLVL.

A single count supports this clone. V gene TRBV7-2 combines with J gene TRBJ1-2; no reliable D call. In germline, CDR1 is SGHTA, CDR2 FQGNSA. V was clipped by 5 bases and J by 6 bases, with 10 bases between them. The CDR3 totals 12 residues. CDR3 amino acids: CASSAAGNGYTF. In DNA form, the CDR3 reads TGTGCCAGCAGCGCCGCGGGGAATGGCTACACCTTC.

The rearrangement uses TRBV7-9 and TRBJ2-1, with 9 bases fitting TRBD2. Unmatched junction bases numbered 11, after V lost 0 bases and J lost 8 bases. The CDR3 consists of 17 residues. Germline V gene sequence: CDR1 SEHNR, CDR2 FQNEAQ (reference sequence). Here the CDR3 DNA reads TGTGCCAGCAGCTTAGCCTGGGGGCTAGCGGGGATCGATGAGCAGTTCTTC. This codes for CASSLAWGLAGIDEQFF.